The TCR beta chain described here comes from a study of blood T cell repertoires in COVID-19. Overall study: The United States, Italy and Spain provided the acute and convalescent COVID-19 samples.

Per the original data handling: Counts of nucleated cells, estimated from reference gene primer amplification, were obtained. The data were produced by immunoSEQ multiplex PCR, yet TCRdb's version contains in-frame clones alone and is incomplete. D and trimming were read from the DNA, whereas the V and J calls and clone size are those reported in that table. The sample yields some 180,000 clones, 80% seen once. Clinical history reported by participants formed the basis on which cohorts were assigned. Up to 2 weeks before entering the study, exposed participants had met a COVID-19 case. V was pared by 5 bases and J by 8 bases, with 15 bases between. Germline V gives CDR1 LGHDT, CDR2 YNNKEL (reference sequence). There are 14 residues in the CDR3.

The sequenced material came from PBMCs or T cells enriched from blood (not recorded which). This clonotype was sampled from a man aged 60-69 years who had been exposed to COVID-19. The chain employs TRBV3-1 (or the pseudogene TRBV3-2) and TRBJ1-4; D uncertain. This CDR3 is CASSSYLVVEKLFF. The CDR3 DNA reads TGTGCCAGCAGCTCCTACTTAGTAGTAGAAAAACTGTTTTTT.